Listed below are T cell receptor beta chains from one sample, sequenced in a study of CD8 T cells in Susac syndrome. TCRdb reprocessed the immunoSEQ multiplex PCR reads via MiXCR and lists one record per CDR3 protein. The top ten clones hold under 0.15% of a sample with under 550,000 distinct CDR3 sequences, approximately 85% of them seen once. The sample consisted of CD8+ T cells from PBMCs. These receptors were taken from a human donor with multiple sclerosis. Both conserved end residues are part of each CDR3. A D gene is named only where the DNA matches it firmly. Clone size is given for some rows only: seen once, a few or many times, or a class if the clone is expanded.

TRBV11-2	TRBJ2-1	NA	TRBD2	TGTGCCAGCAGCCTCGCCCCCTTGGCGGGGGGATCGAATGAGCAGTTCTTC	CASSLAPLAGGSNEQFF
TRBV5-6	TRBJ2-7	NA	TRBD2	TGTGCCAGCAGTAAACAGTTGGGGACTAGGATTCACGAGCAGTACTTC	CASSKQLGTRIHEQYF
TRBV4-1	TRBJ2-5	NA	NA	TGCGCCAGCAGCCAAGGGGGTTTCCAAGAGACCCAGTACTTC	CASSQGGFQETQYF
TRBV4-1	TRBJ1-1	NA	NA	TGCGCCAGCAGCCTATACGGCCAGGCGAACACTGAAGCTTTCTTT	CASSLYGQANTEAFF
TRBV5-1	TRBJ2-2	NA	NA	TGCGCCAGCAGCGCGGACAAGGCTTGGACCGGGGAGCTGTTTTTT	CASSADKAWTGELFF
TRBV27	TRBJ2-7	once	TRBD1	TGTGCCAGCACGGACAGGGGGCTAGGCGAGCAGTACTTC	CASTDRGLGEQYF
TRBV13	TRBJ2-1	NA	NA	TGTGCCAGCAGCTCCCCTCCAAGTTCGCTTTACAATGAGCAGTTCTTC	CASSSPPSSLYNEQFF
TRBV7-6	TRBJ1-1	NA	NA	TGTGCCAGCAGCTTATGGACAGCCATGAACACTGAAGCTTTCTTT	CASSLWTAMNTEAFF
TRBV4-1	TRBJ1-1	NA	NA	TGCGCCAGCAGCCTAGACCGGGCAGGGCTTACTGAAGCTTTCTTT	CASSLDRAGLTEAFF
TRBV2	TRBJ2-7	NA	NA	TGTGCCAGCAGTGAGGGGCGACCCCCAAACGAGCAGTACTTC	CASSEGRPPNEQYF
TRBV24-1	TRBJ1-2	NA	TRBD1	TGTGCCACCAGTGTACAGGGGTGGGGGGGCTACACCTTC	CATSVQGWGGYTF
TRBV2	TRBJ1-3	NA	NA	TGTGCCAGCAGTGAATTTCTCGTGTTCGACCGGGACGGAGGAAACACCATATATTTT	CASSEFLVFDRDGGNTIYF
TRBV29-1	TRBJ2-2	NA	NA	TGCAGCGTACAAGACCTGCAGCTTAACACCGGGGAGCTGTTTTTT	CSVQDLQLNTGELFF
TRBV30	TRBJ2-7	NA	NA	TGTGCCTGGAGTGTTAATCCTGCGGGACAGTCGAGCTCCTACGAGCAGTACTTC	CAWSVNPAGQSSSYEQYF
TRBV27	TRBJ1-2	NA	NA	TGTGCCAGCAGTAACTTATTCGGAGGGGGGGACTCCTCTAACTATGGCTACACCTTC	CASSNLFGGGDSSNYGYTF
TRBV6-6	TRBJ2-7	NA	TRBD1	TGTGCCAGCAGTTACCTACAGCGACAGGGAGCCAACGAGCAGTACTTC	CASSYLQRQGANEQYF
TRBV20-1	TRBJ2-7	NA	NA	TGCAGTGCCTCCGGAGGCTCCTACTACGAGCAGTACTTC	CSASGGSYYEQYF
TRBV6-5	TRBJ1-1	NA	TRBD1	TGTGCCAGCAGTGCCCTTACAGGGGAGGGCACTGAAGCTTTCTTT	CASSALTGEGTEAFF
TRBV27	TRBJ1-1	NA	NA	TGTGCCAGCGGCCCTAGAGACGGATGGCCTGAAGCTTTCTTT	CASGPRDGWPEAFF
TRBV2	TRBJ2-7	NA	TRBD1	TGTGCCAGCAGCGAACAGGGGACCTCCTACGAGCAGTACTTC	CASSEQGTSYEQYF
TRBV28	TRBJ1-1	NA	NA	TGTGCCAGCAACCACGAGAGGGAGGGGTCGAACACTGAAGCCTTCTTT	CASNHEREGSNTEAFF
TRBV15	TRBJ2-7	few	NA	TGTGCCACCAGCAGAGAGAAAGGTAGACCCTACGAGCAGTACTTC	CATSREKGRPYEQYF